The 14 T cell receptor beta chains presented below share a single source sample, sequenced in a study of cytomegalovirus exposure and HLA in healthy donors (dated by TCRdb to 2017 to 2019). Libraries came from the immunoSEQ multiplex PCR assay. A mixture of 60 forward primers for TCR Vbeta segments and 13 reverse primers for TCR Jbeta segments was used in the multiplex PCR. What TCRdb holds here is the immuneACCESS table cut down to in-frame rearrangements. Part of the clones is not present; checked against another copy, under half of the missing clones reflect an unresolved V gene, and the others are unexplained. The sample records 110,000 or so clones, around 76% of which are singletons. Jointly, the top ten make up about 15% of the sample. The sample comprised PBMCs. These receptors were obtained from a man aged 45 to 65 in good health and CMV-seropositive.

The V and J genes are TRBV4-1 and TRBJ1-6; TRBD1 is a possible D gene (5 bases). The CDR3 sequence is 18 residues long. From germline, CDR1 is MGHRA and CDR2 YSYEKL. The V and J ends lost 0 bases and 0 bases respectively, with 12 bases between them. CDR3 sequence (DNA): TGCGCCAGCAGCCAAGATGGAGGGGTTAGCTCCTATAATTCACCCCTCCACTTT. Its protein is CASSQDGGVSSYNSPLHF.

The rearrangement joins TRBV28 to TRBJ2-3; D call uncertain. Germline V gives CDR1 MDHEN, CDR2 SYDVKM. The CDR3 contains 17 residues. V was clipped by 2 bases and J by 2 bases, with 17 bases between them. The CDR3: CASSLRSHHIYTDTQYF. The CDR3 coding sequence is TGTGCCAGCAGTTTACGTAGCCACCACATATACACAGATACGCAGTATTTT.

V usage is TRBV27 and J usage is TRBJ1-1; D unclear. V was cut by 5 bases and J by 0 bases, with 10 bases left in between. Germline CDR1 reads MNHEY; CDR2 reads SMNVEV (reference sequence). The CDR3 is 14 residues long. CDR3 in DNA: TGTGCCAGCAGTCGGTCATCTATGAACACTGAAGCTTTCTTT. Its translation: CASSRSSMNTEAFF.

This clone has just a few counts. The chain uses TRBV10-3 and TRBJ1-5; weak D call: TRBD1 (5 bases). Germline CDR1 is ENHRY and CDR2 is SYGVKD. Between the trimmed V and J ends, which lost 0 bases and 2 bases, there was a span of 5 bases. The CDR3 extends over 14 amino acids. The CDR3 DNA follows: TGTGCCATCAGTGAGTCACAGGGCAATCAGCCCCAGCATTTT. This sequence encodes CAISESQGNQPQHF.

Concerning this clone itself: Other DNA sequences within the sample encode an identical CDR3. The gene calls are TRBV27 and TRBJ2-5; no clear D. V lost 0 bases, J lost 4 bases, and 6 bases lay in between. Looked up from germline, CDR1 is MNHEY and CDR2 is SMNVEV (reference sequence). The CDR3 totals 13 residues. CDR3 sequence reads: CASSLSSGETQYF. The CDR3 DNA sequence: TGTGCCAGCAGTTTATCGTCGGGAGAGACCCAGTACTTC.

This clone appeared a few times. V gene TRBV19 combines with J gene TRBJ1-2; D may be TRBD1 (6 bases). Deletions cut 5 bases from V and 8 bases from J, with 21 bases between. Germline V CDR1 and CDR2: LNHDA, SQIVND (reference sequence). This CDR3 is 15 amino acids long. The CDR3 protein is CASSLAGAAAEGYTF. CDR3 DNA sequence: TGTGCCAGTAGTCTCGCGGGGGCCGCTGCAGAAGGCTACACCTTC.

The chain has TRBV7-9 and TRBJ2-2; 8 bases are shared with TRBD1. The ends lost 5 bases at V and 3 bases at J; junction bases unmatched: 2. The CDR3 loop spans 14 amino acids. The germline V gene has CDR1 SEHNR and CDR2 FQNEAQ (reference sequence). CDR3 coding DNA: TGTGCCAGCAGCCGACAGGGGTACACCGGGGAGCTGTTTTTT. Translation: CASSRQGYTGELFF.

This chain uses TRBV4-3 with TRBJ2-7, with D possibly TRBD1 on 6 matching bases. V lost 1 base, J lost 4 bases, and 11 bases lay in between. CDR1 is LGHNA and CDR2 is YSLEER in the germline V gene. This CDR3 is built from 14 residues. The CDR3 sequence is CASSQAARGYEQYF. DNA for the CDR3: TGCGCCAGCAGCCAAGCCGCCAGGGGTTACGAGCAGTACTTC.

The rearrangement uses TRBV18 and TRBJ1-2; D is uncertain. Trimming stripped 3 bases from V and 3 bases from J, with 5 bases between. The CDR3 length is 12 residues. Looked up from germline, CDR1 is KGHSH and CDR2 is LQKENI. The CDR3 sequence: CASSPGDYGYTF. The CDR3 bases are TGTGCCAGCTCACCGGGAGACTATGGCTACACCTTC.

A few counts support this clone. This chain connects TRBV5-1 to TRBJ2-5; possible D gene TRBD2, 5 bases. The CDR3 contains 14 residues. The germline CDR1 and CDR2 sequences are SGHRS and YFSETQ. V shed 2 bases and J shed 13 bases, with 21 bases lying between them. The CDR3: CASSFLGIERGVYF. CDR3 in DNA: TGCGCCAGCAGCTTTCTAGGGATTGAACGGGGTGTGTACTTC.

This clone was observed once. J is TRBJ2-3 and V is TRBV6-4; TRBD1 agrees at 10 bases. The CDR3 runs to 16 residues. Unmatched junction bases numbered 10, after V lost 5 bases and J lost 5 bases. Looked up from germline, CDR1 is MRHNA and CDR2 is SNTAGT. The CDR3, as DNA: TGTGCCAGCAGTAACACACCGGGACAGGGGTTAGATACGCAGTATTTT. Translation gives CASSNTPGQGLDTQYF.

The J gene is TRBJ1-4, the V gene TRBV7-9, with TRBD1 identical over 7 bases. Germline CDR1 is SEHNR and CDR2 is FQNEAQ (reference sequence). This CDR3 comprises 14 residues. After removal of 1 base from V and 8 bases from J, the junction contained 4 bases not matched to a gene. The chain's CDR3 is CASSLGQGGEKLFF. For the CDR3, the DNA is TGTGCCAGCAGCTTAGGACAGGGTGGCGAAAAACTGTTTTTT.

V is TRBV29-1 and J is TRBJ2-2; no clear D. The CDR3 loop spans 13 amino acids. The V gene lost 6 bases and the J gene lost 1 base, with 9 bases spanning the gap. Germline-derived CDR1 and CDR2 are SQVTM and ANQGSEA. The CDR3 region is CSVVSGNTGELFF. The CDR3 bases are TGCAGCGTGGTGTCAGGGAACACCGGGGAGCTGTTTTTT.

The CDR3 sequence is CASSYSLARVDGYTF. For the CDR3, the DNA is TGTGCCAGCAGTTACTCCTTGGCCAGGGTCGATGGCTACACCTTC. The genes are TRBV6-5 and TRBJ1-2, with D maybe TRBD1 (5 bases). The CDR3 has 15 residues. V was trimmed by 0 bases and J by 6 bases, leaving 14 bases between them. CDR1 and CDR2 (germline): MNHEY, SVGAGI.